This T cell receptor (beta chain) is from a study of blood T cell repertoires in COVID-19 (dated by TCRdb to about 2020). Notes on the research overall: The collaborator samples originated in the United States, Italy and Spain and spanned the acute and convalescent phases of COVID-19. The prospective study material was composed of cDNA or gDNA derived from T cells, B-cell-depleted T cells, or PBMCs. Deeply sampled blood TCRbeta repertoires from subjects exposed to, actively infected with, or recovered from COVID-19 were included in the dataset. The repertoires were released in a freely available public database meant as a resource for research on the immune response to SARS-CoV-2. Samples came from the ongoing ImmuneRACE study (first 160 participants) plus 1,254 subjects from 6 global collaborators. A de-identified subject ID, COVID-19 status, age in years and sex were almost always included in the sample metadata. Where available, HLA class I and class II types were obtained from metadata supplied by the sample provider rather than from assay-based typing. Results the study describes overall, beyond this receptor: Clinical and demographic metadata were provided uncurated, with the amount varying by source and participant.

Collaborating institutions collected whole blood in K2EDTA tubes following their own protocols. For TCRbeta analysis, collaborators shipped samples as frozen whole blood, isolated PBMCs, or DNA extracted from either of those sample types. Comments on this clone: Its recognized antigen is unknown. No base quality information exists; no much larger clone differs at one position.

The immunoSEQ Assay, a bias-controlled multiplex PCR, was used to amplify TCRbeta CDR3 regions from genomic DNA. As for the original processing: Within the assay, amplification of reference gene primers was used to estimate how many nucleated cells each sample contained. To quantify the absolute abundance of each unique TCRbeta CDR3 rearrangement, sequence reads were collapsed and filtered. For each sample, productive Simpson clonality was calculated as the square root of Simpson's diversity index over productive rearrangements. TCRdb stores this immuneACCESS table with in-frame sequences only. Part of the clones is absent; in the studies checked, under half of the shortfall reflects unresolved V genes, and no reason is known for the rest. V and J calls and clone size are as listed in that table; D and trimming were resolved from the DNA. The sample yields some 180,000 clones; 75% to 85% were counted once. The ten largest clones add up to less than 7% of the sample.

Sequences GTSNPN (CDR1) and SVGIG (CDR2) are obtained from the germline V gene (reference sequence). The junction carries 8 bases between V and J, which are trimmed by 0 bases and 8 bases respectively. The CDR3 goes from the cysteine to the phenylalanine over 13 residues. Only the CDR3 part of the read is kept: 39 bases, read in frame from the first base. The chain uses TRBV30 and TRBJ1-6; a tentative D match to TRBD1 spans 6 bases. This clonotype originated in a man between 60 and 70 years old with acute or convalescent COVID-19. The sequenced material came from peripheral blood. CDR3 reads: CAWSVAGDSPLHF. The DNA sequence reads TGTGCCTGGAGTGTCGCAGGGGATTCACCCCTCCACTTT.